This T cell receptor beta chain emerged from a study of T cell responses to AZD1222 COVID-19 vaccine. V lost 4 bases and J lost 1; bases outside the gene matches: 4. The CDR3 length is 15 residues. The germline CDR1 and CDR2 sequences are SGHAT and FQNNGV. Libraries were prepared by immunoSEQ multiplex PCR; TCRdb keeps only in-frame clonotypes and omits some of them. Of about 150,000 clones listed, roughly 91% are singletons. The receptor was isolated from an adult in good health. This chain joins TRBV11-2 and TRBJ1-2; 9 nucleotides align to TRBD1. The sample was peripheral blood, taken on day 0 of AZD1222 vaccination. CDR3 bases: TGTGCCAGCAGCTCTGGGGACAGGGTTAACTATGGCTACACCTTC. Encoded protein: CASSSGDRVNYGYTF.